This T cell receptor (beta chain) was sequenced during a study of technical replicates of blood from a handful of donors. TCRdb's copy holds only in-frame clones and misses some; the assay was immunoSEQ multiplex PCR. The table records around 76,000 clones, nearly 98% of them present only once. Germline V gene data show CDR1 as SGHTA and CDR2 as FQGNSA. V lost 5 bases to trimming and J lost 8 bases; unmatched junction nucleotides: 11. CDR3 length: 14 amino acids. This rearrangement joins TRBV7-2 to TRBJ1-2; 7 bases line up with TRBD1. The sequencing sample was made of T cells isolated from PBMCs. This receptor was taken from a human donor in good health. The CDR3 is CASSRITGEWGYTF. The CDR3 DNA sequence: TGTGCCAGCAGCCGAATTACAGGGGAATGGGGCTACACCTTC.